This TCR beta chain emerged from a study of response to subunit inactivated influenza vaccine. TCRdb fed the RT-PCR reads into MiXCR, producing one record per CDR3 protein. This table has hundreds of thousands of distinct CDR3 sequences, roughly 14% appearing once. General study findings and limits: Seasonal influenza vaccination, on each occasion, was suggested by the authors to recruit few new T cells.

The CDR3 extends over 13 amino acids. V was shortened by 8 bases and J by 3 bases, with 11 bases between the two germline ends. CDR1 and CDR2 from the germline V gene are MNHEY and SVGEGT. This clonotype turned up a few times. Antigen: not known. The source of this sequence is a man aged 45 to 65 who received an inactivated influenza vaccine. The rearrangement links TRBV6-2 or TRBV6-3 to TRBJ1-5; tentatively, D is TRBD1 (6 bases). This material consisted of PBMCs from blood, taken approximately 13 days after vaccination. CDR3 coding DNA: TGTGCCAGCCTCGGACAGCTCAATCAGCCCCAGCATTTT. It codes for CASLGQLNQPQHF.